This is a list of T cell receptor beta chains from one sample in a study of cytomegalovirus exposure and HLA in healthy donors. Produced via immunoSEQ multiplex PCR; TCRdb's table is partial and in-frame only. Of 160,000 or so clones listed, 88% are singletons. The sample taken for sequencing was PBMCs. The receptor source for this set is a young man in good health and CMV-seronegative. Both conserved end residues are part of each CDR3.

J gene | V gene | CDR3 protein
TRBJ2-1 | TRBV29-1 | CSVEGLTNNEQFF
TRBJ2-4 | TRBV10-1 | CASSVGYRGDKNIQYF
TRBJ2-1 | TRBV7-9 | CASSLIPSGLYNEQFF
TRBJ1-3 | TRBV29-1 | CSVGDRVDGTIYF
TRBJ1-1 | TRBV6-1 | CASSADRGGTEAFF
TRBJ1-1 | TRBV6-1 | CAGQDRGPTEAFF
TRBJ1-5 | TRBV29-1 | CSVVLDRDNQPQHF
TRBJ2-3 | TRBV4-3 | CASSPKTQTGSTDTQYF
TRBJ1-5 | TRBV4-1 | CASSQPGDRVNQPQHF
TRBJ1-5 | TRBV15 | CATSRAGQGIGQPQHF
TRBJ2-7 | TRBV4-1 | CASSQQGGSSYEQYF
TRBJ2-1 | TRBV5-4 | CASSTGTSGNYNEQFF
TRBJ2-7 | TRBV4-1 | CASSQGGGRANYEQYF
TRBJ2-7 | TRBV27 | CASSSRLAGLYEQYF
TRBJ1-3 | TRBV5-1 | CASSLSPQASGNTIYF
TRBJ2-5 | TRBV30 | CAWENSGGPGETQYF
TRBJ2-7 | TRBV6-1 | CASSDRLEQYF
TRBJ1-2 | TRBV6-1 | CASSGGRGTWDYGYTF
TRBJ1-5 | TRBV11-2 | CASSLDPGQGPNQPQHF
TRBJ1-5 | TRBV6-1 | CASSEATTFDQPQHF
TRBJ2-3 | TRBV28 | CASSRKGASGIGDTQYF
TRBJ1-1 | TRBV29-1 | CSGTFTTEAFF
TRBJ2-1 | TRBV6-5 | CASSIGQGAYEQFF
TRBJ1-5 | TRBV2 | CASTNGQGRQPQHF
TRBJ1-5 | TRBV11-3 | CASSPDRRCKESQHF
TRBJ2-5 | TRBV7-9 | CASGEVGGQETQYF
TRBJ1-5 | TRBV18 | CASSLTGGNNQPQHF
TRBJ2-7 | TRBV2 | CASSPGTGTYEQYF
TRBJ1-1 | TRBV25-1 | CASSNPLGRETEAFF
TRBJ1-1 | TRBV28 | CASSLGGQMNTEAFF
TRBJ1-1 | TRBV10-3 | CAISDWGPNTEAFF
TRBJ2-7 | TRBV27 | CASSYGRTYEQYF
TRBJ2-3 | TRBV5-1 | CASSQGTDISGRAAHDTQYF
TRBJ2-6 | TRBV5-1 | CASSLVIMSGGASGANVLTF
TRBJ1-2 | TRBV28 | CASSSKGQASGYTF
TRBJ1-1 | TRBV6-1 | CASKEGRTEAFF
TRBJ1-1 | TRBV11-2 | CASSLGRSGDRNTEAFF
TRBJ2-7 | TRBV11-2 | CASSSQGAVYEQYF
TRBJ2-3 | TRBV7-9 | CASSSRDRVTDTQYF
TRBJ1-4 | TRBV5-1 | CASSWTGFNEKLFF
TRBJ1-1 | TRBV28 | CASLGDHRVGTEAFF
TRBJ1-2 | TRBV7-2 | CASRSTGGVGGYTF
TRBJ2-3 | TRBV7-8 | CASSLVAGGQDTQYF
TRBJ2-3 | TRBV7-2 | CASSSGLTTDTQYF
TRBJ2-7 | TRBV11-2 | CASSYHGTGTYEQYF
TRBJ2-7 | TRBV6-1 | CASSVQGRWMYF
TRBJ2-2 | TRBV4-2 | CASSQGGLAGIPPGGELFF